This entry lists 26 T cell receptor beta chains sequenced from one sample in a study of blood T cell repertoires in COVID-19. Sequencing was performed with immunoSEQ multiplex PCR; in TCRdb, only in-frame clones are kept and a portion is missing. The data hold 110,000 to 150,000 clones, with 82% observed a single time. The specimen sequenced was peripheral blood. The receptors were sampled from a woman of 80 years or more with acute or convalescent COVID-19.

This clone has a handful of counts. The genes are TRBV27 and TRBJ2-5; 14 bases align to TRBD2. From germline, CDR1 is MNHEY and CDR2 SMNVEV (reference sequence). The CDR3 contains 16 residues. The V and J ends lost 6 bases and 6 bases, in that order; junction bases with no gene match: 9. The DNA of the CDR3 is TGTGCCAGCAGCCCACCCGGGACTAGCGGGGGAAAGACCCAGTACTTC. It specifies CASSPPGTSGGKTQYF.

The chain joins TRBV30 to TRBJ1-4, with 8 bases matching TRBD1. The V gene end was trimmed by 3 bases and the J gene end by 5 bases; junction bases not matched to a gene: 5. Germline CDR1 reads GTSNPN; CDR2 reads SVGIG (reference sequence). This CDR3 spans 14 amino acids. This chain's CDR3 is CAWSRQGMNEKLFF. The CDR3 nucleotides read TGTGCCTGGAGCAGACAGGGGATGAATGAAAAACTGTTTTTT.

CDR3 in DNA: TGCAGTGCTACTGACAGGGTAGGGACAGATACGCAGTATTTT. It specifies CSATDRVGTDTQYF. The rearrangement joins TRBV20-1 to TRBJ2-3, with 7 bases lining up with TRBD1. In germline, CDR1 is DFQATT, CDR2 SNEGSKA (reference sequence). This CDR3 comprises 14 residues. Trimming removed 4 bases from V and 3 bases from J; junction bases left unmatched: 7.

V and J are TRBV4-1 and TRBJ2-5; 10 nucleotides line up with TRBD2. After removal of 3 bases from V and 1 base from J, the junction contained 20 bases not matched to a gene. Germline CDR1 MGHRA, CDR2 YSYEKL. This CDR3 comprises 21 residues. In DNA form, the CDR3 reads TGCGCCAGCAGCCAGGGGGGAATGAGACAGGGTCTAGCGGGAGTCCAAGAGACCCAGTACTTC. Residues: CASSQGGMRQGLAGVQETQYF.

The V and J genes are TRBV7-2 and TRBJ2-3; TRBD2 is a possible D gene (6 bases). The CDR3 covers 14 residues. Germline V gene data show CDR1 as SGHTA and CDR2 as FQGNSA. Trimming shortened V by 1 base and J by 4 bases, and 9 bases separated the two germline ends. CDR3 bases: TGTGCCAGCAGCTTAGATCCTAGCGCAGATACGCAGTATTTT. It codes for CASSLDPSADTQYF.

The rearrangement uses TRBV4-1 and TRBJ1-2; D uncertain. CDR3 length equals 14 residues. The germline V gene encodes CDR1 MGHRA and CDR2 YSYEKL. Trimming took 6 bases from V and 3 from J, leaving 14 bases between them. The CDR3 bases are TGCGCCAGCAGTCATAAGCCCCGGGACTATGGCTACACCTTC. Its protein product is CASSHKPRDYGYTF.

V and J are TRBV2 and TRBJ1-5, with 11 bases fitting TRBD1. The trim removed 6 bases at V and 10 bases at J, leaving 11 bases unmatched. In germline, CDR1 is SNHLY, CDR2 FYNNEI. This CDR3 spans 15 amino acids. The DNA of the CDR3 is TGTGCCAGCAGCGACCCCCGGGACAGGGGGGGACCCCAGCATTTT. Translating gives CASSDPRDRGGPQHF.

The rearrangement uses TRBV19 and TRBJ1-2; TRBD1 is a possible D gene (5 bases). CDR3 length equals 15 residues. Trimming left V 5 bases short and J 1 base short, with 14 bases between. CDR1 is LNHDA, CDR2 SQIVND, per germline (reference sequence). This CDR3 reads CASSVLSGRNYGYTF. DNA for the CDR3: TGTGCCAGTAGTGTCTTGTCAGGGCGTAACTATGGCTACACCTTC.

The chain employs TRBV5-4 and TRBJ1-4; D uncertain. Germline values: CDR1 SGHNT, CDR2 YYREEE (reference sequence). The CDR3 length is 14 residues. Trimming removed 4 bases at V and 5 bases at J, with 12 bases between. In DNA, the CDR3 is TGTGCCAGCAGCACGGAGGGTTGGAATGAAAAACTGTTTTTT. It codes for CASSTEGWNEKLFF. Together with reference TRBV5-4 and TRBJ1-4, the CDR3 gives the full variable domain: ETGVTQSPTHLIKTRGQQVTLRCSSQSGHNTVSWYQQALGQGPQFIFQYYREEENGRGNFPPRFSGLQFPNYSSELNVNALELDDSALYLCASSTEGWNEKLFFGSGTQLSVL.

V and J are TRBV29-1 and TRBJ1-1; 7 nucleotides agree with TRBD1. Trimming cost V 0 bases and J 7 bases; bases outside gene matches: 5. The CDR3 contains 13 residues. Looked up from germline, CDR1 is SQVTM and CDR2 is ANQGSEA. This CDR3 reads CSVEEYRDSEAFF. The DNA of the CDR3 is TGCAGCGTTGAAGAGTACCGGGACAGTGAAGCTTTCTTT.

The J gene is TRBJ1-5, the V gene TRBV15; D call uncertain. The V end was cut by 0 bases, the J end by 5 bases, with 5 bases between. CDR1 and CDR2 (germline): LNHNV, YYDKDF (reference sequence). The CDR3 runs to 13 residues. CDR3 DNA: TGTGCCACCAGCAGAGATCGGGATCAGCCCCAGCATTTT. This encodes CATSRDRDQPQHF.

CDR3 amino acids: CASSFSGTPAGELFF. The CDR3, as DNA: TGTGCCAGCAGCTTTTCCGGGACACCTGCCGGGGAGCTGTTTTTT. The chain employs TRBV7-6 and TRBJ2-2; D perhaps matches TRBD1 (6 bases). Trimming shortened V by 3 bases and J by 6 bases, and 14 bases separated the two germline ends. The V gene's germline CDR1 is SGHVS and CDR2 FNYEAQ. The CDR3 extends over 15 amino acids. Variable domain in full (rest from reference TRBV7-6 and TRBJ2-2): GAGVSQSPRYKVTKRGQDVALRCDPISGHVSLYWYRQALGQGPEFLTYFNYEAQQDKSGLPNDRFSAERPEGSISTLTIQRTEQRDSAMYRCASSFSGTPAGELFFGEGSRLTVL.

The rearrangement links TRBV28 to TRBJ1-1; 9 nucleotides line up with TRBD1. V lost 7 bases, J lost 4 bases, and 16 bases stayed unmatched. The germline V gene has CDR1 MDHEN and CDR2 SYDVKM. This CDR3 has 17 amino acids. The CDR3 region is CASTTSRDRVFPTEAFF. In DNA form, the CDR3 reads TGTGCCAGCACCACTTCCCGGGACAGGGTATTCCCCACTGAAGCTTTCTTT.

V gene TRBV25-1 combines with J gene TRBJ1-2, with 7 bases identical to TRBD1. The trim removed 1 base at V and 3 bases at J, leaving 11 bases unmatched. Germline CDR1 reads MGHDK; CDR2 reads SYGVNS. This CDR3 contains 17 residues. For the CDR3, the DNA is TGTGCCAGCAGTGAATGGAGCTGGCGACAGGGAGACTATGGCTACACCTTC. Its translation: CASSEWSWRQGDYGYTF.

This clone was seen more than once but under ten times. The rearrangement links TRBV3-1 (or the pseudogene TRBV3-2) to TRBJ2-7; D might be TRBD1 (6 bases). V lost 6 bases to trimming and J lost 2 bases, with 23 bases between them. The CDR3 contains 17 residues. The germline gives CDR1 LGHDT, CDR2 YNNKEL (reference sequence). The chain's CDR3 is CASRRSQGAGVTYEQYF. DNA of the CDR3: TGTGCCAGCAGAAGATCCCAAGGGGCAGGGGTTACCTACGAGCAGTACTTC.

This clone was counted once. This chain joins TRBV11-3 and TRBJ1-1; possibly TRBD1 for D (6 bases). V was cut by 5 bases and J by 1 base, with 14 bases left in between. CDR1 is SGHNT and CDR2 is YENEEA in the germline V gene. This CDR3 has 15 amino acids. CDR3: CASSSGGHQNTEAFF. DNA for the CDR3: TGTGCCAGCAGCAGTGGGGGACACCAGAACACTGAAGCTTTCTTT. Looking up the rest from reference TRBV11-3 and TRBJ1-1 gives the full variable domain: EAGVVQSPRYKIIEKKQPVAFWCNPISGHNTLYWYLQNLGQGPELLIRYENEEAVDDSQLPKDRFSAERLKGVDSTLKIQPAELGDSAVYLCASSSGGHQNTEAFFGQGTRLTVV.

The chain is built from TRBV5-1 and TRBJ2-7, with 7 positions matching TRBD2. This CDR3 has 17 residues. Germline lookup yields CDR1 SGHRS and CDR2 YFSETQ. The V and J ends lost 4 bases and 0 bases, in that order; junction bases with no gene match: 13. CDR3 sequence: CASSPTFAGGVSYEQYF. The CDR3 coding sequence is TGCGCCAGCAGCCCCACCTTTGCTGGGGGGGTCTCCTACGAGCAGTACTTC.

The chain recombines TRBV5-4 with TRBJ2-1, with a possible D match to TRBD2 (6 bases). Trimming took 4 bases from V and 6 from J, leaving 23 bases between them. The germline V gene has CDR1 SGHNT and CDR2 YYREEE (reference sequence). The CDR3 length is 17 residues. The CDR3: CASSRTSPRGFSNEQFF. CDR3 coding DNA: TGTGCCAGCAGCCGGACCTCACCTCGGGGGTTTTCCAATGAGCAGTTCTTC.

The V call is TRBV27, the J call TRBJ1-1; D gene ambiguous. Trimming cost V 0 bases and J 2 bases, with 19 bases left between them. CDR1 and CDR2 (germline): MNHEY, SMNVEV (reference sequence). The CDR3 is 18 amino acids. In DNA, the CDR3 is TGTGCCAGCAGTTTATCCTTGGTTTCGAGACGGGGAAACACTGAAGCTTTCTTT. Translating gives CASSLSLVSRRGNTEAFF.

This clone occurred a few times. This chain joins TRBV15 and TRBJ2-7; D gene uncertain. V was clipped by 0 bases and J by 4 bases, with 7 bases between them. CDR3 length: 13 residues. From germline, CDR1 is LNHNV and CDR2 YYDKDF (reference sequence). The CDR3 spells CATSRDTGYEQYF. In DNA, the CDR3 is TGTGCCACCAGCAGAGATACCGGGTACGAGCAGTACTTC.

This clone has only one observation. This rearrangement joins TRBV28 to TRBJ1-3, with D possibly TRBD1 on 6 matching bases. This CDR3 is built from 16 residues. Trimming shortened V by 4 bases and J by 0 bases, and 13 bases separated the two germline ends. Germline CDR1 reads MDHEN; CDR2 reads SYDVKM. The CDR3, as DNA: TGTGCCAGCAGTTCGGGACACACCCGCTCTGGAAACACCATATATTTT. Translating gives CASSSGHTRSGNTIYF.

The rearrangement joins TRBV7-8 to TRBJ1-3; D may be TRBD1 (5 bases). Per germline, CDR1 SGHVS and CDR2 FQNEAQ. The CDR3 extends over 14 amino acids. V gave up 1 base and J gave up 2 bases, with 6 bases separating them. For the CDR3, the DNA is TGTGCCAGCAGCTTAGTAGGGGCTGGAAACACCATATATTTT. Translated, it gives CASSLVGAGNTIYF.

The rearrangement uses TRBV7-9 and TRBJ2-5, with 9 bases identical to TRBD2. From germline, CDR1 is SEHNR and CDR2 FQNEAQ (reference sequence). The CDR3 spans 16 residues. V lost 5 bases to trimming and J lost 2 bases; unmatched junction nucleotides: 9. The CDR3 loop reads CASSGRVLAGQETQYF. In DNA, the CDR3 is TGTGCCAGCAGCGGAAGGGTTCTAGCGGGGCAAGAGACCCAGTACTTC.

The chain recombines TRBV28 with TRBJ2-3, with 7 bases identical to TRBD2. With V trimmed by 3 bases and J by 4 bases, 4 bases remained unmatched. CDR3 length equals 14 residues. From germline, CDR1 is MDHEN and CDR2 SYDVKM. CDR3 nucleotides: TGTGCCAGCAGTTTCAGTGGGGGGGCAGATACGCAGTATTTT. Residues: CASSFSGGADTQYF.

DNA for the CDR3: TGTGCCAGTAGTACCCAGGGGGCGGGCACCGGGGAGCTGTTTTTT. It specifies CASSTQGAGTGELFF. V usage is TRBV19 and J usage is TRBJ2-2; 8 bases match TRBD1. The CDR3 runs to 15 residues. Trimming removed 4 bases from V and 4 bases from J; junction bases left unmatched: 5. Per germline, CDR1 LNHDA and CDR2 SQIVND (reference sequence).

The V gene is TRBV24-1, the J gene TRBJ2-5; weak D call: TRBD1 (6 bases). The CDR3 length is 15 residues. V was cut by 3 bases and J by 3 bases, with 13 bases left in between. The germline CDR1 and CDR2 sequences are KGHDR and SFDVKD. Here the CDR3 DNA reads TGTGCCACCAGTGATCCGGTAGGGGGTAAAGAGACCCAGTACTTC. Translation: CATSDPVGGKETQYF.